This T cell receptor beta chain is from a study of T cell responses to AZD1222 COVID-19 vaccine. The assay was immunoSEQ multiplex PCR, and TCRdb's table has in-frame clones only and misses some. This table has around 95,000 clones, about 87% appearing once. In regard to this clone: What it recognizes is unknown.

Overall study findings and caveats: Spike-specific TCR breadth and depth were elevated following two AZD1222 doses. All repertoire sampling was performed exclusively after the peak T cell response. Donors skewed white British and female; clonal diversity was possibly underestimated.

CDR1 SGHNT and CDR2 YYREEE come from the germline V gene (reference sequence). The CDR3 is 13 amino acids. Trimming removed 2 bases at V and 6 bases at J, with 11 bases between. The sequence was collected from an adult in good health. This sequence joins TRBV5-4 and TRBJ1-2; weak D call: TRBD1 (6 bases). The sequencing used peripheral blood, collected on day 0 of AZD1222 vaccination. DNA of the CDR3: TGTGCCAGCAGCTTTTCAGGGGTTGATGGCTACACCTTC. Translation gives CASSFSGVDGYTF.